These T cell receptor beta chains were read from a single sample in a study of cytomegalovirus exposure and HLA in healthy donors. Data came from immunoSEQ multiplex PCR; TCRdb stores just in-frame clones and leaves some out. Here the sample spans more than 95,000 clones, over 60% being singletons. Sequencing was carried out using PBMCs. These receptors were collected from a woman aged 40 to 49 in good health and CMV-seropositive. Each CDR3 is given with its conserved first and last residue.

v_call: TRBV5-4; j_call: TRBJ1-2; cdr3_aa: CASSTTGVGYTF
v_call: TRBV18; j_call: TRBJ1-3; cdr3_aa: CASSPGLGNTIYF
v_call: TRBV7-6; j_call: TRBJ2-1; cdr3_aa: CASSTRRLAGGDEQFF
v_call: TRBV28; j_call: TRBJ2-7; cdr3_aa: CATTPGTIYEQYF
v_call: TRBV5-1; j_call: TRBJ2-2; cdr3_aa: CASSLTGKNTGELFF
v_call: TRBV2; j_call: TRBJ2-3; cdr3_aa: CASRTSTSTDTQYF
v_call: TRBV5-1; j_call: TRBJ1-4; cdr3_aa: CASRGEGATNEKLFF
v_call: TRBV6-6; j_call: TRBJ1-2; cdr3_aa: CASSYSPGQTYYTF
v_call: TRBV28; j_call: TRBJ2-7; cdr3_aa: CASSLGGLYSYEQYF
v_call: TRBV6-6; j_call: TRBJ2-1; cdr3_aa: CASSYSDNEQFF
v_call: TRBV6-6; j_call: TRBJ1-4; cdr3_aa: CASSYGGQEENEKLFF
v_call: TRBV19; j_call: TRBJ1-5; cdr3_aa: CATRTGGSNQPQHF
v_call: TRBV28; j_call: TRBJ2-7; cdr3_aa: CASLGLAGVPGGYEQYF
v_call: TRBV29-1; j_call: TRBJ2-3; cdr3_aa: CSVRTGVDTQYF
v_call: TRBV19; j_call: TRBJ2-3; cdr3_aa: CASSPSDTQYF
v_call: TRBV30; j_call: TRBJ2-3; cdr3_aa: CAWNSGQTDTQYF
v_call: TRBV19; j_call: TRBJ2-1; cdr3_aa: CASSIAIGLYNEQFF
v_call: TRBV30; j_call: TRBJ2-3; cdr3_aa: CAWKTDADTQYF
v_call: TRBV11-2; j_call: TRBJ2-2; cdr3_aa: CASSYIAGGRTGELFF
v_call: TRBV5-4; j_call: TRBJ1-3; cdr3_aa: CASSLQGPSSGNTIYF
v_call: TRBV18; j_call: TRBJ2-5; cdr3_aa: CASSSRTEETQYF
v_call: TRBV6-1; j_call: TRBJ2-4; cdr3_aa: CASSDLAGLAKNIQYF
v_call: TRBV5-6; j_call: TRBJ1-1; cdr3_aa: CASNAVNTEAFF
v_call: TRBV21-1; j_call: TRBJ1-5; cdr3_aa: CASSKAPMTGSNQPQHF
v_call: TRBV28; j_call: TRBJ1-5; cdr3_aa: CASRIPYHRNLRGNQPQHF
v_call: TRBV5-6; j_call: TRBJ2-7; cdr3_aa: CASTSWAGQGYEQYF
v_call: TRBV6-5; j_call: TRBJ2-1; cdr3_aa: CASSPSRSYNEQFF
v_call: TRBV5-1; j_call: TRBJ1-3; cdr3_aa: CASSLVTGTRNTIYF
v_call: TRBV11-1; j_call: TRBJ2-5; cdr3_aa: CASSWTMQETQYF
v_call: TRBV30; j_call: TRBJ2-7; cdr3_aa: CAWRQGGYEQYF
v_call: TRBV19; j_call: TRBJ2-2; cdr3_aa: CASRHLQGVVGSGELFF
v_call: TRBV11-2; j_call: TRBJ2-4; cdr3_aa: CASGELIQYF
v_call: TRBV28; j_call: TRBJ1-4; cdr3_aa: CASSLGGQGNEKLFF
v_call: TRBV7-3; j_call: TRBJ1-6; cdr3_aa: CASSSDRDSPLHF
v_call: TRBV12-5; j_call: TRBJ2-7; cdr3_aa: CASGLTGAPYEQYF
v_call: TRBV11-2; j_call: TRBJ2-5; cdr3_aa: CASSLGDRRGSETQYF
v_call: TRBV16; j_call: TRBJ1-1; cdr3_aa: CASSRGNRDTEAFF
v_call: TRBV2; j_call: TRBJ2-2; cdr3_aa: CASSGLLPGELFF
v_call: TRBV27; j_call: TRBJ2-7; cdr3_aa: CASSPDPSSYEQYF
v_call: TRBV19; j_call: TRBJ2-2; cdr3_aa: CASKDEQAAGELFF
v_call: TRBV6-1; j_call: TRBJ2-7; cdr3_aa: CASSEPAGGPVYEQYF
v_call: TRBV7-3; j_call: TRBJ2-1; cdr3_aa: CASSAPDTSNNEQFF
v_call: TRBV27; j_call: TRBJ1-2; cdr3_aa: CASSLQPDYRGGGYTF
v_call: TRBV28; j_call: TRBJ1-1; cdr3_aa: CASSQGSDRFRNIRWDTEAFF
v_call: TRBV29-1; j_call: TRBJ2-2; cdr3_aa: CSAGTGTGELFF
v_call: TRBV5-1; j_call: TRBJ1-1; cdr3_aa: CASTKAGSTEAFF
v_call: TRBV30; j_call: TRBJ1-6; cdr3_aa: CAWRGGTDNSPLHF
v_call: TRBV28; j_call: TRBJ1-1; cdr3_aa: CASSLEGSGWRNTEAFF
v_call: TRBV19; j_call: TRBJ1-2; cdr3_aa: CASSRTGSGDGYTF
v_call: TRBV7-3; j_call: TRBJ1-1; cdr3_aa: CASSSGQENTEAFF
v_call: TRBV5-4; j_call: TRBJ2-7; cdr3_aa: CASSLAAGGSDEQYF